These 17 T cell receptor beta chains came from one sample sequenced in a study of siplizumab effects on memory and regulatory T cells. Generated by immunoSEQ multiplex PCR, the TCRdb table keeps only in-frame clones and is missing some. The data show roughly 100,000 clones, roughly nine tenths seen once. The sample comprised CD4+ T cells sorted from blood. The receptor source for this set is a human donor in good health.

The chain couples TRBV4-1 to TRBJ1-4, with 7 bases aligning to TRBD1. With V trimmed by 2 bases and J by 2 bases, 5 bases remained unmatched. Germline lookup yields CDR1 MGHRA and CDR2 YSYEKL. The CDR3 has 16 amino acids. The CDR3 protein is CASSQSPGQTNEKLFF. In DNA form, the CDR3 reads TGCGCCAGCAGCCAATCTCCGGGACAGACTAATGAAAAACTGTTTTTT.

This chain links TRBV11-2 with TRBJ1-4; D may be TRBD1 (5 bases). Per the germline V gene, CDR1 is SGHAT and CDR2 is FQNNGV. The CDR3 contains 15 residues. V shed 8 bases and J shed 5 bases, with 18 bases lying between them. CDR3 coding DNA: TGTGCCAGCGCCGGGGGAGGGTTGAGAAATGAAAAACTGTTTTTT. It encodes CASAGGGLRNEKLFF.

CDR3: CAWSRGGLDGETQYF. CDR3 nucleotide sequence: TGTGCCTGGAGCAGAGGGGGTTTAGATGGAGAGACCCAGTACTTC. The gene calls are TRBV30 and TRBJ2-5, with TRBD1 as a possible D gene (6 bases). CDR3 length: 15 residues. Trimming took off 3 bases at V and 4 bases at J, with 18 bases between the two ends. Germline assignment: CDR1 GTSNPN and CDR2 SVGIG (reference sequence).

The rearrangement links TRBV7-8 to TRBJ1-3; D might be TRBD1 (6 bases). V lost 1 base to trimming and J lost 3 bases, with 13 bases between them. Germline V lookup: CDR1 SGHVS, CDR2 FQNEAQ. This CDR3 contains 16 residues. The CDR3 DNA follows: TGTGCCAGCAGCTTAGTTCCAGGGGTTTTTGGAAACACCATATATTTT. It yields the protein CASSLVPGVFGNTIYF.

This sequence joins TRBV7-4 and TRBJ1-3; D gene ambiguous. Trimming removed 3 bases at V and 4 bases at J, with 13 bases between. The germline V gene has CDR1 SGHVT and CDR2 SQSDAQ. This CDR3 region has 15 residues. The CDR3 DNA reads TGTGCCAGCAGCTTGACAAGAACGATGGGAAACACCATATATTTT. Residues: CASSLTRTMGNTIYF.

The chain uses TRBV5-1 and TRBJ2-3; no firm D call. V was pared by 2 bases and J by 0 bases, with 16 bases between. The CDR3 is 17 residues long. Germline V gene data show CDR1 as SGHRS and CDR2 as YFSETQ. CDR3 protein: CASSFPSPGVSTDTQYF. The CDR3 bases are TGCGCCAGCAGCTTCCCCTCGCCAGGCGTCAGCACAGATACGCAGTATTTT. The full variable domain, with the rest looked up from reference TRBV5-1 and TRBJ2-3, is KAGVTQTPRYLIKTRGQQVTLSCSPISGHRSVSWYQQTPGQGLQFLFEYFSETQRNKGNFPGRFSGRQFSNSRSEMNVSTLELGDSALYLCASSFPSPGVSTDTQYFGPGTRLTVL.

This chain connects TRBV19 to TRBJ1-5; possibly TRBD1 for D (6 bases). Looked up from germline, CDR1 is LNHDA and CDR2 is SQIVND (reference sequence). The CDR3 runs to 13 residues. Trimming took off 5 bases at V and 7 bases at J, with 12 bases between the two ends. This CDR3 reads CASSSQGIQPQHF. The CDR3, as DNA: TGTGCCAGTAGTTCGCAGGGGATACAGCCCCAGCATTTT.

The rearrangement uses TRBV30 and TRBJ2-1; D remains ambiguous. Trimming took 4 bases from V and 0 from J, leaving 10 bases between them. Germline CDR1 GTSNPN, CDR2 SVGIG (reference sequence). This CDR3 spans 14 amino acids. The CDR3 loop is CAWNSQSSYNEQFF. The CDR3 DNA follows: TGTGCCTGGAATTCTCAGAGCTCCTACAATGAGCAGTTCTTC.

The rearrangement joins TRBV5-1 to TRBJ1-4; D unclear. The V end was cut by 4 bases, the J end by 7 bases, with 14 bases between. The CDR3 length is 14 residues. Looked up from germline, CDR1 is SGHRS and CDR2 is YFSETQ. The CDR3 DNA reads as TGCGCCAGCAGCCAAGGCGGCTACCCTGAAAAACTGTTTTTT. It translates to CASSQGGYPEKLFF.

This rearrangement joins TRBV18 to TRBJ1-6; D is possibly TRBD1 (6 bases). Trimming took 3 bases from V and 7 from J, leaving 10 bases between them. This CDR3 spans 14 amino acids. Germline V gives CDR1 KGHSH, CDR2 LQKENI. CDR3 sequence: CASSPAGQNSPLHF. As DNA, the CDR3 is TGTGCCAGCTCACCGGCTGGACAGAATTCACCCCTCCACTTT.

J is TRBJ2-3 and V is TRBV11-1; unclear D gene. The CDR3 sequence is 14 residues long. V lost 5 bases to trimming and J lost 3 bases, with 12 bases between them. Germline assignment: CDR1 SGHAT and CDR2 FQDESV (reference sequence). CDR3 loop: CASSPDLGTDTQYF. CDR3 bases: TGTGCCAGCAGCCCCGACTTAGGAACAGATACGCAGTATTTT.

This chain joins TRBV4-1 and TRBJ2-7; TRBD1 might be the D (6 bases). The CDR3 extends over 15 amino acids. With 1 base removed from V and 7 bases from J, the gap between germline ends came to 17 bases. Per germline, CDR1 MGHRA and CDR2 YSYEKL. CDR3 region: CASSQVGHRSGEQYF. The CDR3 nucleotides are TGCGCCAGCAGCCAAGTGGGACATAGGTCCGGAGAGCAGTACTTC.

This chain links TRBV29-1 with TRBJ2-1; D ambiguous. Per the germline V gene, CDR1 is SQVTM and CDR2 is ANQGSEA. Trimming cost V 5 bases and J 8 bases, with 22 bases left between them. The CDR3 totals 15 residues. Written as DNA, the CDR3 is TGCAGCGTTTACGGCCCTGGGCCACAGACTTATGAGCAGTTCTTC. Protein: CSVYGPGPQTYEQFF.

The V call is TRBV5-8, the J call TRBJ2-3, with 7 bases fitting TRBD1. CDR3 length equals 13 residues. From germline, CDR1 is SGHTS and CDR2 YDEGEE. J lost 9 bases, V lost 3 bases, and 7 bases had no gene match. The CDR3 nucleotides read TGTGCCAGCAGCTCTACGGACAGGTACACGCAGTATTTT. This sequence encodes CASSSTDRYTQYF.

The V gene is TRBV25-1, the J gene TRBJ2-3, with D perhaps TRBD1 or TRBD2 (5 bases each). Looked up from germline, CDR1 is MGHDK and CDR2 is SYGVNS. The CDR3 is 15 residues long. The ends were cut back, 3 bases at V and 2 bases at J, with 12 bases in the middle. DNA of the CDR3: TGTGCCAGCAGTGATTCGGGACCTCTCACAGATACGCAGTATTTT. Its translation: CASSDSGPLTDTQYF. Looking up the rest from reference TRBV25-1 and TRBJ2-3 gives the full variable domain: EADIYQTPRYLVIGTGKKITLECSQTMGHDKMYWYQQDPGMELHLIHYSYGVNSTEKGDLSSESTVSRIRTEHFPLTLESARPSHTSQYLCASSDSGPLTDTQYFGPGTRLTVL.

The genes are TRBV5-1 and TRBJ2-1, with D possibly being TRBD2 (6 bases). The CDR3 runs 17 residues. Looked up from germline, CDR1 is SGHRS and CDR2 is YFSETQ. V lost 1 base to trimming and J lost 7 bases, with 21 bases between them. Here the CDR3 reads CASSLLSRDSPGNEQFF. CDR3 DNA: TGCGCCAGCAGCTTGCTTTCACGGGACTCCCCAGGGAATGAGCAGTTCTTC.

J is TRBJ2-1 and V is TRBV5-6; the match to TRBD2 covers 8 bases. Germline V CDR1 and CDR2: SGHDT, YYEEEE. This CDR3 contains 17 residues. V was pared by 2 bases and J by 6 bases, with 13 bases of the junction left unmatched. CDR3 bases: TGTGCCAGCAGCTTACAATTCGGAATAGCGGGACTCAATGAGCAGTTCTTC. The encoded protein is CASSLQFGIAGLNEQFF. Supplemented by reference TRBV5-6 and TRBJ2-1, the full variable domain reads DAGVTQSPTHLIKTRGQQVTLRCSPKSGHDTVSWYQQALGQGPQFIFQYYEEEERQRGNFPDRFSGHQFPNYSSELNVNALLLGDSALYLCASSLQFGIAGLNEQFFGPGTRLTVL.